The 20 T cell receptor beta chains below were found in one sample sequenced in a study of cytomegalovirus exposure and HLA in healthy donors. Generated by immunoSEQ multiplex PCR, the TCRdb table keeps only in-frame clones and is missing some. In the table there are approximately 88,000 clones, 95% to 96% of which are singletons. The sample was PBMCs. Receptor source: a woman under 30 in good health and CMV-seronegative.

The rearrangement uses TRBV5-1 and TRBJ1-1; possibly TRBD1 for D (5 bases). This CDR3 has 16 amino acids. Germline assignment: CDR1 SGHRS and CDR2 YFSETQ. V was clipped by 3 bases and J by 2 bases, with 17 bases between them. CDR3 nucleotide sequence: TGCGCCAGCAGCTGGGGGGGGACCGAGGGAAACACTGAAGCTTTCTTT. Residues: CASSWGGTEGNTEAFF.

The chain links TRBV6-5 to TRBJ1-2, with D unclear. Germline CDR1 and CDR2: MNHEY and SVGAGI. The CDR3 is made up of 15 amino acids. The V end lost 2 bases, the J end lost 6 bases, and 16 bases lay between the germline ends. DNA for the CDR3: TGTGCCAGCAGTTACACTTGGACGAGGGAGGATGGCTACACCTTC. Its protein product is CASSYTWTREDGYTF.

The table lists this clone with a count of one. The J gene is TRBJ1-4, the V gene TRBV6-5, with TRBD1 identical over 10 bases. The germline CDR1 and CDR2 sequences are MNHEY and SVGAGI. The CDR3 is 15 amino acids. Germline trimming cut 5 bases from V and 10 bases from J; bases unmatched to any gene: 10. The CDR3 coding sequence is TGTGCCAGCAGTCGCACGACAGGGGGCTGGGGAAAACTGTTTTTT. It specifies CASSRTTGGWGKLFF.

The gene calls are TRBV28 and TRBJ1-1; D may be TRBD1 (5 bases). Per germline, CDR1 MDHEN and CDR2 SYDVKM. V was cut by 10 bases and J by 11 bases, with 23 bases left in between. This CDR3 is 13 amino acids long. CDR3 sequence reads: CAILLGAVGRAFF. CDR3 DNA: TGTGCCATCCTGCTTGGGGCCGTGGGGAGGGCTTTCTTT.

The chain has TRBV5-1 and TRBJ2-7; D may be TRBD1 (5 bases). V gave up 0 bases and J gave up 2 bases, with 6 bases separating them. CDR1 and CDR2 from the germline V gene are SGHRS and YFSETQ. The CDR3 has 13 residues. The CDR3 here is CASSLARAYEQYF. The CDR3 DNA sequence: TGCGCCAGCAGCTTGGCCAGGGCCTACGAGCAGTACTTC.

The CDR3 region is CATSSPNTGELFF. The CDR3, as DNA: TGTGCCACCAGCAGTCCAAACACCGGGGAGCTGTTTTTT. The gene calls are TRBV15 and TRBJ2-2; D is ambiguous. This CDR3 contains 13 residues. Trimming pared 3 bases from V and 2 bases from J, leaving 4 bases between. Germline CDR1 and CDR2: LNHNV and YYDKDF (reference sequence).

The gene calls are TRBV7-2 and TRBJ2-1, with D tentatively TRBD2 (5 bases). The ends were cut back, 6 bases at V and 6 bases at J, with 21 bases in the middle. Germline V gene sequence: CDR1 SGHTA, CDR2 FQGNSA. CDR3 length: 16 amino acids. The CDR3 loop reads CASRLFSDLLLNEQFF. The CDR3 bases are TGTGCCAGCAGACTCTTTAGCGACCTCCTCCTCAATGAGCAGTTCTTC.

The rearrangement uses TRBV2 and TRBJ2-2; 7 bases match TRBD2. The germline V gene encodes CDR1 SNHLY and CDR2 FYNNEI. V was clipped by 6 bases and J by 4 bases; unmatched bases: 2. The CDR3 loop spans 13 amino acids. As DNA, the CDR3 is TGTGCCAGCAGGCGCGGGGGCACCGGGGAGCTGTTTTTT. It encodes CASRRGGTGELFF.

This clone was seen once. The identical CDR3 is also encoded by other nucleotide sequences in the sample. The chain couples TRBV6-5 to TRBJ1-5, with D tentatively TRBD1 (5 bases). Per the germline V gene, CDR1 is MNHEY and CDR2 is SVGAGI. Trimming took off 6 bases at V and 0 bases at J, with 9 bases between the two ends. The length of the CDR3 is 14 residues. The CDR3 DNA sequence: TGTGCCAGCAGCCGAACAGGTAGCAATCAGCCCCAGCATTTT. This gives the protein CASSRTGSNQPQHF.

This clone was found once. V and J are TRBV5-4 and TRBJ2-3; possibly TRBD2 for D (6 bases). Germline-derived CDR1 and CDR2 are SGHNT and YYREEE (reference sequence). V was trimmed by 3 bases and J by 8 bases, leaving 25 bases between them. CDR3 size: 17 residues. In nucleotides, the CDR3 is TGTGCCAGCAGCTGGGGGGATTTTGGGCGCCAAGGAGGTACGCAGTATTTT. This translates into CASSWGDFGRQGGTQYF.

The rearrangement joins TRBV5-4 to TRBJ1-1; the match to TRBD1 covers 7 bases. Per germline, CDR1 SGHNT and CDR2 YYREEE (reference sequence). Trimming took 4 bases from V and 8 from J; bases not matched to a gene: 23. There are 18 residues in the CDR3. In nucleotides, the CDR3 is TGTGCCAGCAGCACGGGACAGAGGGGTCAGGTGAACACTCTAGAAGCTTTCTTT. Translated, it gives CASSTGQRGQVNTLEAFF.

This chain connects TRBV30 to TRBJ2-2; 7 nucleotides line up with TRBD2. The germline V gene has CDR1 GTSNPN and CDR2 SVGIG (reference sequence). V trimming: 4 bases; J trimming: 5 bases; junction bases outside the gene matches: 4. The CDR3 consists of 13 residues. The CDR3 region has the DNA TGTGCCTGGATGGTCGGGAGGACCGGGGAGCTGTTTTTT. Encoded protein: CAWMVGRTGELFF.

The chain is built from TRBV27 and TRBJ2-1, with TRBD2 as a possible D gene (6 bases). The V gene's germline CDR1 is MNHEY and CDR2 SMNVEV (reference sequence). V gave up 7 bases and J gave up 3 bases, with 16 bases separating them. This CDR3 spans 15 amino acids. CDR3 DNA: TGTGCCAGCACCTTTAGCGGACCCCGCTACAATGAGCAGTTCTTC. It translates to CASTFSGPRYNEQFF.

The rearrangement uses TRBV2 and TRBJ2-1, with 7 bases that match TRBD2. This CDR3 has 10 residues. Per germline, CDR1 SNHLY and CDR2 FYNNEI. V lost 9 bases to trimming and J lost 12 bases; unmatched junction nucleotides: 5. Written as DNA, the CDR3 is TGTGCCAGTGGGGGGAGGGTGCAGTTCTTC. Amino acid sequence: CASGGRVQFF. Drawing the rest from reference TRBV2 and TRBJ2-1, the complete variable domain is EPEVTQTPSHQVTQMGQEVILRCVPISNHLYFYWYRQILGQKVEFLVSFYNNEISEKSEIFDDQFSVERPDGSNFTLKIRSTKLEDSAMYFCASGGRVQFFGPGTRLTVL.

The V gene is TRBV11-3, the J gene TRBJ2-3; D possibly corresponds to TRBD2 (6 bases). The V and J ends lost 3 bases and 3 bases respectively, with 7 bases between them. CDR1 is SGHNT and CDR2 is YENEEA in the germline V gene. The CDR3 is 13 residues long. Here the CDR3 reads CASSLEGTDTQYF. Here the CDR3 DNA reads TGTGCCAGCAGCTTGGAGGGGACAGATACGCAGTATTTT.

The V call is TRBV6-6, the J call TRBJ1-5; no reliable D call. The CDR3 is 15 amino acids. Germline CDR1 reads MNHNY; CDR2 reads SVGAGI (reference sequence). Trimming shortened V by 4 bases and J by 7 bases, and 17 bases separated the two germline ends. The CDR3 coding sequence is TGTGCCAGCAGTTTTTCAATCGTTGAGTCCCAGCCCCAGCATTTT. This sequence encodes CASSFSIVESQPQHF.

The chain carries TRBV7-9 and TRBJ2-7, with 13 bases identical to TRBD2. Germline V gene data show CDR1 as SEHNR and CDR2 as FQNEAQ (reference sequence). Trimming removed 0 bases from V and 5 bases from J; junction bases left unmatched: 1. The CDR3 runs to 15 residues. In DNA, the CDR3 is TGTGCCAGCAGCTTAGCTGGACTAGCGGGAGACGAGCAGTACTTC. The encoded protein is CASSLAGLAGDEQYF.

This chain joins TRBV19 and TRBJ1-5, with TRBD1 as a possible D gene (6 bases). V lost 10 bases to trimming and J lost 2 bases, with 27 bases between them. Germline values: CDR1 LNHDA, CDR2 SQIVND (reference sequence). The CDR3 contains 18 residues. CDR3 sequence: CATQRQDGAVSRNQPQHF. The CDR3, as DNA: TGTGCCACCCAACGACAGGACGGGGCAGTCTCGCGCAATCAGCCCCAGCATTTT. Full variable domain (outside the CDR3, taken from reference TRBV19 and TRBJ1-5): DGGITQSPKYLFRKEGQNVTLSCEQNLNHDAMYWYRQDPGQGLRLIYYSQIVNDFQKGDIAEGYSVSREKKESFPLTVTSAQKNPTAFYLCATQRQDGAVSRNQPQHFGDGTRLSIL.

This clone occurred once. The gene calls are TRBV27 and TRBJ2-5, with 9 bases that match TRBD2. J gave up 5 bases and V 7 bases, and 11 bases lay outside the gene matches. The germline gives CDR1 MNHEY, CDR2 SMNVEV (reference sequence). CDR3 length equals 15 residues. The CDR3 here is CASMSPSGTEETQYF. The CDR3 DNA sequence: TGTGCCAGCATGTCGCCTAGCGGGACTGAGGAGACCCAGTACTTC.

The sample holds one count of this clone. The chain uses TRBV7-2 and TRBJ2-7; D is possibly TRBD1 (5 bases). The CDR3 is made up of 13 amino acids. The germline CDR1 and CDR2 sequences are SGHTA and FQGNSA. V was pared by 5 bases and J by 6 bases, with 14 bases between. This chain's CDR3 is CASSPQVPVEQYF. The DNA for the CDR3 is TGTGCCAGCAGCCCACAGGTTCCAGTCGAGCAGTACTTC.